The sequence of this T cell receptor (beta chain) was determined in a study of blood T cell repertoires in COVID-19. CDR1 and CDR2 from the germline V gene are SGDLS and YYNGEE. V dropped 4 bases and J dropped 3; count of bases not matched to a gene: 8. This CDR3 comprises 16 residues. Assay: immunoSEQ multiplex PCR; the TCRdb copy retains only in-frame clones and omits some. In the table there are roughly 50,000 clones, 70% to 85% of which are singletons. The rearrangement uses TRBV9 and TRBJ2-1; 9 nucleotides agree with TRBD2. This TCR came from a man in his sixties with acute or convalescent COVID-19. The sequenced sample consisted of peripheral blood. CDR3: CASSPTRTSVYNEQFF. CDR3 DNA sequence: TGTGCCAGCAGCCCTACCCGGACTAGCGTCTACAATGAGCAGTTCTTC. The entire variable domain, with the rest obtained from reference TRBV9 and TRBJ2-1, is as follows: DSGVTQTPKHLITATGQRVTLRCSPRSGDLSVYWYQQSLDQGLQFLIQYYNGEERAKGNILERFSAQQFPDLHSELNLSSLELGDSALYFCASSPTRTSVYNEQFFGPGTRLTVL.